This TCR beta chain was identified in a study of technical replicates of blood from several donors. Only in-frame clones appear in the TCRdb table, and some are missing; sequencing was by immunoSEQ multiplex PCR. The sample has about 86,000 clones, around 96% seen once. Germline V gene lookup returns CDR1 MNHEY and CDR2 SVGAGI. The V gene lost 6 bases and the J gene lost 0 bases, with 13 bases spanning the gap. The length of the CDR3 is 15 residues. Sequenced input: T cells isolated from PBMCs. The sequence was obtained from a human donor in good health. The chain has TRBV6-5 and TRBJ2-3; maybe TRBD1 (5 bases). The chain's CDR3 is CASRSRARSTDTQYF. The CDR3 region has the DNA TGTGCCAGCAGGTCCAGGGCTCGTAGCACAGATACGCAGTATTTT.